A selection of T cell receptor beta chains follows, all from one sample in a study of patients and donors after allogeneic stem cell transplantation. MiXCR, applied by TCRdb to the RT-PCR reads, yields one record per CDR3 protein. This sample has tens of thousands of distinct CDR3 sequences; 5% occur once, and the top ten carry 2.6%. Sequencing was done on a sample of blood, either unsorted or a sorted T cell fraction (not recorded which). Source of these receptors: a human donor who was either an allogeneic HSCT recipient or a stem cell or donor lymphocyte infusion donor (not recorded which). It is not recorded whose cells these are; they may come from a transplant donor. Both conserved end residues are part of each CDR3.

V gene,J gene,CDR3 protein
TRBV12-3/TRBV12-4,TRBJ1-1,CASSRDLRTEAFF
TRBV12-3/TRBV12-4,TRBJ1-2,CASRIFPVGGYTF
TRBV7-8,TRBJ1-1,CASSAYRVLNMNTEAFF
TRBV25-1,TRBJ2-3,CASSDFNDRTGTQYF
TRBV7-8,TRBJ2-5,CASSLGVSGITSETQYF
TRBV2,TRBJ1-1,CASSFLDRDGEAFF
TRBV20-1,TRBJ2-5,CSADPLGLAGNTQETQYF
TRBV3-1,TRBJ1-6,CASSRGTRDNSPLHF
TRBV11-2,TRBJ1-1,CASTREGRFRTGGVNTEAFF
TRBV25-1,TRBJ2-7,CASSHTGYEQYF
TRBV20-1,TRBJ2-5,CSARGLAGGKETQYF
TRBV5-5,TRBJ2-6,CASSRDRSLTGANVLTF
TRBV7-2,TRBJ2-3,CASSRRSGRGADTQYF
TRBV29-1,TRBJ1-2,CSVRRPVPWDGYTF
TRBV20-1,TRBJ1-1,CSAPRSRGTEAFF
TRBV18,TRBJ2-7,CASSPSTGTYEQYF
TRBV12-3/TRBV12-4,TRBJ2-3,CASSLHFTDTQYF
TRBV7-8,TRBJ2-1,CASSRSPGGDNEQFF
TRBV12-3/TRBV12-4,TRBJ2-2,CASSQGAGRGGRELFF
TRBV7-3,TRBJ2-7,CASSLDRAREQYF
TRBV27,TRBJ1-6,CASRRDRATYNSPLHF
TRBV27,TRBJ2-4,CASSRGGLPSHF
TRBV10-3,TRBJ1-4,CASGQSAATNEKLFF
TRBV28,TRBJ1-6,CASSLGGTRALHF
TRBV5-4,TRBJ2-4,CASSPGTSGSVAKNIQYF
TRBV2,TRBJ2-1,CASSRLTSGGGEQFF
TRBV9,TRBJ1-1,CASSRNGDTEAFF
TRBV4-1,TRBJ2-3,CASSPGQGSQRTQYF
TRBV6-1,TRBJ1-1,CASSEDRTAAEAFF
TRBV18,TRBJ1-3,CASSPSEKKSNANF
TRBV28,TRBJ1-4,CASSQGRGGREKLFF
TRBV28,TRBJ1-1,CASSSGRGATEAFF